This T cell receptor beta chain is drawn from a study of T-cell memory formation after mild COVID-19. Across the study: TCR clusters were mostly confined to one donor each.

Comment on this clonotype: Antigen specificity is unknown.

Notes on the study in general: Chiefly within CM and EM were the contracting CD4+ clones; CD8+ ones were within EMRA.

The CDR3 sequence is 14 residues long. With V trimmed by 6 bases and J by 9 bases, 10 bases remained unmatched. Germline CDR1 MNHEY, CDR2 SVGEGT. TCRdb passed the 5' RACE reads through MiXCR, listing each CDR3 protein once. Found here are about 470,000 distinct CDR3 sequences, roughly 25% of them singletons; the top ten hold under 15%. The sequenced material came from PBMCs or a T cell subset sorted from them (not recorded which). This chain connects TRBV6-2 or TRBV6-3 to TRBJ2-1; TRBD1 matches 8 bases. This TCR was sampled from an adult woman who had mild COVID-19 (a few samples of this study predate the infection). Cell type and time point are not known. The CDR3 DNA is TGTGCCAGCAGGCCATCATGGACAGGGTTTGAGCAGTTCTTC. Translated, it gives CASRPSWTGFEQFF.